This TCR beta chain stems from a study of a mutant IDH1 vaccine in newly diagnosed glioma. Study-wide background: Beginning 4-6 weeks after radiotherapy alone, or with temozolomide cycles, vaccination took place. Earlier care involved radiotherapy, temozolomide, or both, and the majority received both.

Method: immunoSEQ multiplex PCR; TCRdb's copy keeps in-frame clones and lacks some. The table has approximately 60,000 clones, roughly nine tenths seen once. This CDR3 is built from 14 residues. The V end was cut by 3 bases, the J end by 2 bases, with 10 bases between. Germline V gives CDR1 SNHLY, CDR2 FYNNEI. The time point: week 35, safety follow-up. Vaccination used 300 ug of mutant IDH1 20-mer peptide per dose, with topical imiquimod. This clone occurred once. Antigen unknown. The receptor was derived from a man in his forties with glioma. Sample: PBMCs, taken from a glioma patient whose treatment included an IDH1 peptide vaccine. This sequence joins TRBV2 and TRBJ1-1; possible D gene TRBD1, 6 bases. As DNA, the CDR3 is TGTGCCAGCAGTGACAAGGGGGTCAACACTGAAGCTTTCTTT. Translated, it gives CASSDKGVNTEAFF. Full variable domain (rest looked up from reference TRBV2 and TRBJ1-1): EPEVTQTPSHQVTQMGQEVILRCVPISNHLYFYWYRQILGQKVEFLVSFYNNEISEKSEIFDDQFSVERPDGSNFTLKIRSTKLEDSAMYFCASSDKGVNTEAFFGQGTRLTVV.